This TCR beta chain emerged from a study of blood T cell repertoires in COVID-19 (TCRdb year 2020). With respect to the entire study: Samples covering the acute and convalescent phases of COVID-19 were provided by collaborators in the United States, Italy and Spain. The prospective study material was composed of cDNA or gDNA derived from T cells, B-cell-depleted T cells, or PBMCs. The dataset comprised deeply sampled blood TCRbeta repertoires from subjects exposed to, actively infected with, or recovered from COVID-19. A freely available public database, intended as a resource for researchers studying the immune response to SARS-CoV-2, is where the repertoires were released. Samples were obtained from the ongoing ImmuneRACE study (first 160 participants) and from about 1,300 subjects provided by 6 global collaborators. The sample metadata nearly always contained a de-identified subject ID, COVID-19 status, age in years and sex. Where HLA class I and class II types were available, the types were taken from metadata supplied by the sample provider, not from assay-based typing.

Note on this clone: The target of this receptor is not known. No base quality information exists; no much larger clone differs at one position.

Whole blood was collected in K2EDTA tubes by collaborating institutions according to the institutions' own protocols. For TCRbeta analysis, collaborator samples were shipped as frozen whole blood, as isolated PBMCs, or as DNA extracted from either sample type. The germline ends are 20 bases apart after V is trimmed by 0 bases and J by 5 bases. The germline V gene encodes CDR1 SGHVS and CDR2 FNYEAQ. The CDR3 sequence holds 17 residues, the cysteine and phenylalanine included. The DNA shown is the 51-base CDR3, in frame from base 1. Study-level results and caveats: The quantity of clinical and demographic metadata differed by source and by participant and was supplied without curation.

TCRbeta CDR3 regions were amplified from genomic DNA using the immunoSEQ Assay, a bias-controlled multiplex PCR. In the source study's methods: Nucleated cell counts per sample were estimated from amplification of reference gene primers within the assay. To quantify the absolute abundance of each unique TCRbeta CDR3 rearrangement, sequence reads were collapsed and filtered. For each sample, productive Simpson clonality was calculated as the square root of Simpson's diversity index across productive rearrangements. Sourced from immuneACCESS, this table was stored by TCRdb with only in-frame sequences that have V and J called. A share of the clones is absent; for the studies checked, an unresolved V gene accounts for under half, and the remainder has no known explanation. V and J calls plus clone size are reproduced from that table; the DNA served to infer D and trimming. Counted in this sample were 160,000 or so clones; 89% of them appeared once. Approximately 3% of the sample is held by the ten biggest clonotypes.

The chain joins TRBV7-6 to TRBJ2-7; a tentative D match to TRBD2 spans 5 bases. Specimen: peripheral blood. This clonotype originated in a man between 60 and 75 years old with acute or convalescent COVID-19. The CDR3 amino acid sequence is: CASSLAVAGGLGDEQYF. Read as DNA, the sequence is TGTGCCAGCAGCTTAGCAGTGGCCGGTGGGCTCGGGGACGAGCAGTACTTC. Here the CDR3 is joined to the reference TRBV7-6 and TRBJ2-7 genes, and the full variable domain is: GAGVSQSPRYKVTKRGQDVALRCDPISGHVSLYWYRQALGQGPEFLTYFNYEAQQDKSGLPNDRFSAERPEGSISTLTIQRTEQRDSAMYRCASSLAVAGGLGDEQYFGPGTRLTVT.